This entry lists 12 T cell receptor beta chains sequenced from one sample in a study of control samples from healthy donors and cancer patients. Only in-frame clones appear in the TCRdb table, and some are missing; sequencing was by immunoSEQ multiplex PCR. The table shows 70,000 to 90,000 clones, with around 94% occurring only once. Sequenced input: blood. The receptors shown here come from a young woman in good health.

The V gene is TRBV7-9, the J gene TRBJ2-7; 11 positions match TRBD1. J was trimmed by 3 bases and V by 0 bases; bases with no gene match: 7. Germline V CDR1 and CDR2: SEHNR, FQNEAQ (reference sequence). The length of the CDR3 is 17 residues. The CDR3 loop reads CASSLAIAGTGGYEQYF. As DNA, the CDR3 is TGTGCCAGCAGCTTAGCCATCGCCGGGACAGGGGGCTACGAGCAGTACTTC.

The V call is TRBV10-3, the J call TRBJ1-2; TRBD1 matches at 7 bases. V was clipped by 6 bases and J by 4 bases; unmatched bases: 8. Per germline, CDR1 ENHRY and CDR2 SYGVKD. CDR3 length: 14 amino acids. The CDR3 sequence: CAIRRQGSGYGYTF. CDR3 bases: TGTGCCATCAGACGACAGGGAAGCGGCTATGGCTACACCTTC.

The rearrangement joins TRBV7-8 to TRBJ1-1, with D unresolved. This CDR3 region has 12 residues. V was pared by 0 bases and J by 9 bases, with 8 bases between. Per the germline V gene, CDR1 is SGHVS and CDR2 is FQNEAQ. The CDR3 nucleotides read TGTGCCAGCAGCTTAGCTTTCAGACAAGCTTTCTTT. It codes for CASSLAFRQAFF.

V and J are TRBV3-1 (or the pseudogene TRBV3-2) and TRBJ2-3; tentative D call: TRBD2 (6 bases). V lost 0 bases, J lost 3 bases, and 13 bases lay in between. Germline CDR1 and CDR2: LGHDT and YNNKEL (reference sequence). The CDR3 contains 16 residues. CDR3 sequence: CASSQEGGVLTDTQYF. In nucleotides, the CDR3 is TGTGCCAGCAGCCAAGAAGGAGGGGTCCTAACAGATACGCAGTATTTT.

V and J are TRBV5-1 and TRBJ2-7, with 10 bases lining up with TRBD1. The V and J ends lost 7 bases and 3 bases, in that order; junction bases with no gene match: 4. The CDR3 contains 13 residues. CDR1 and CDR2 from the germline V gene are SGHRS and YFSETQ. The CDR3 reads CASGGTGDYEQYF. The CDR3 coding sequence is TGCGCCAGCGGCGGGACAGGGGACTACGAGCAGTACTTC.

The chain uses TRBV18 and TRBJ2-7; TRBD1 matches at 10 bases. Germline CDR1 KGHSH, CDR2 LQKENI. This CDR3 is built from 15 residues. The junction had 3 bases not matched to a gene; V was cut back by 4 bases and J by 0 bases. The CDR3 reads CASSRDRGTSYEQYF. DNA for the CDR3: TGTGCCAGCTCACGGGACAGGGGTACCTCCTACGAGCAGTACTTC.

The rearrangement links TRBV7-2 to TRBJ2-1; the match to TRBD2 covers 8 bases. Germline CDR1 SGHTA, CDR2 FQGNSA. V shed 4 bases, J shed 1 base, and the junction held 6 bases outside the gene matches. The CDR3 length is 16 residues. The CDR3 nucleotides are TGTGCCAGCAGCTCCATGAGCGGGAGTTCCTACAATGAGCAGTTCTTC. Translated: CASSSMSGSSYNEQFF.

The chain joins TRBV29-1 to TRBJ1-3, with unresolved D. Germline assignment: CDR1 SQVTM and CDR2 ANQGSEA. The CDR3 sequence is 14 residues long. The V gene lost 5 bases and the J gene lost 0 bases, with 11 bases spanning the gap. Here the CDR3 reads CSVQYGDSGNTIYF. The CDR3 DNA reads TGCAGCGTTCAGTACGGTGACTCTGGAAACACCATATATTTT.

V usage is TRBV12-3 or TRBV12-4 and J usage is TRBJ1-1; D is uncertain. CDR3 size: 11 residues. Trimming left V 7 bases short and J 2 bases short, with 5 bases between. The DNA for the CDR3 is TGTGCCAGCACCATAAACACTGAAGCTTTCTTT. Its translation: CASTINTEAFF.

This chain joins TRBV4-2 and TRBJ2-1; 11 bases are shared with TRBD1. The V segment lost 0 bases and the J segment 6 bases; nucleotides outside the gene matches: 4. The CDR3 is 16 residues long. CDR1 is LGHNA, CDR2 YNFKEQ, per germline. The CDR3 region has the DNA TGTGCCAGCAGCCAAGATCCTGGGACAGGGGGCAATGAGCAGTTCTTC. Translation: CASSQDPGTGGNEQFF.

J is TRBJ1-1 and V is TRBV6-4; D possibly corresponds to TRBD1 (5 bases). Between the trimmed V and J ends, which lost 3 bases and 1 base, there was a span of 18 bases. Germline V gene lookup returns CDR1 MRHNA and CDR2 SNTAGT. CDR3 length: 17 residues. CDR3 in amino acids: CASSESPSWGPNTEAFF. As DNA, the CDR3 is TGTGCCAGCAGTGAGTCCCCCTCCTGGGGACCGAACACTGAAGCTTTCTTT.

This sequence joins TRBV28 and TRBJ2-2; no firm D call. CDR3 length: 17 residues. CDR1 is MDHEN and CDR2 is SYDVKM in the germline V gene. The germline V and J ends were trimmed by 8 bases and 3 bases, with 22 bases remaining between them. The CDR3 loop is CASFTPKPEPHTGELFF. CDR3 DNA sequence: TGTGCCAGCTTTACACCGAAGCCGGAGCCGCACACCGGGGAGCTGTTTTTT.